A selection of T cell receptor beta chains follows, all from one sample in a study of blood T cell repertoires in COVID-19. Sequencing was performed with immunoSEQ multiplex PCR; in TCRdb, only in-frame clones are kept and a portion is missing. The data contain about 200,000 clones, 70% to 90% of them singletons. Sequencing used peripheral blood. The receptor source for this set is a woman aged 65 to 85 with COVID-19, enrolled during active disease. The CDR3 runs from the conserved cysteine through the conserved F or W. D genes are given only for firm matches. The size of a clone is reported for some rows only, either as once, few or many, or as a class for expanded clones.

cdr3_nt: TGTGCCAGCAGCTTAAGTTCCAGGGGGCTGCCCCGGGTTTATGATGGCTACACCTTC
cdr3_aa: CASSLSSRGLPRVYDGYTF
v_call: TRBV7-9
clone_size: -
d_call: TRBD1
j_call: TRBJ1-2

cdr3_nt: TGTGCCTGGAGTCTTCTTGCGGGAGATGCAGATACGCAGTATTTT
cdr3_aa: CAWSLLAGDADTQYF
v_call: TRBV30
clone_size: -
d_call: TRBD2
j_call: TRBJ2-3

cdr3_nt: TGTGCCAGCATTCGGACAGGAGGGAACACTGAAGCTTTCTTT
cdr3_aa: CASIRTGGNTEAFF
v_call: TRBV6-6
clone_size: few
d_call: TRBD1
j_call: TRBJ1-1

cdr3_nt: TGTGCCAGCAGCCCCTTGGGGGCAAAACAAGAGACCCAGTACTTC
cdr3_aa: CASSPLGAKQETQYF
v_call: TRBV13
clone_size: -
d_call: -
j_call: TRBJ2-5

cdr3_nt: TGTGCCAGCAGCGTAAGGTCTAGCGGGCACTACAATGAGCAGTTCTTC
cdr3_aa: CASSVRSSGHYNEQFF
v_call: TRBV9
clone_size: once
d_call: TRBD2
j_call: TRBJ2-1

cdr3_nt: TGTGCCAGTAGTACAGTCCAGGTCAGGGGTCATCGATCGGAGCAGTACTTC
cdr3_aa: CASSTVQVRGHRSEQYF
v_call: TRBV19
clone_size: -
d_call: -
j_call: TRBJ2-7

cdr3_nt: TGTGCCAGCACCAAGGGGGCATCATCTGAAGCTTTCTTT
cdr3_aa: CASTKGASSEAFF
v_call: TRBV21-1
clone_size: -
d_call: -
j_call: TRBJ1-1

cdr3_nt: TGCAGTGCTAGTACAGGGCTGGGCACTGAAGCTTTCTTT
cdr3_aa: CSASTGLGTEAFF
v_call: TRBV20-1
clone_size: -
d_call: -
j_call: TRBJ1-1

cdr3_nt: TGTGCCACCAGTGATTCTCGGACAAAAGAAGGTGGCTACACCTTC
cdr3_aa: CATSDSRTKEGGYTF
v_call: TRBV24-1
clone_size: once
d_call: -
j_call: TRBJ1-2

cdr3_nt: TGTGCCAGCAGACATCCGGGCGGGGAGCTGTTTTTT
cdr3_aa: CASRHPGGELFF
v_call: TRBV7-2
clone_size: -
d_call: -
j_call: TRBJ2-2

cdr3_nt: TGCGCCAGCAGCCCACCTACAGGGGAGGATGAGTATGGCTACACCTTC
cdr3_aa: CASSPPTGEDEYGYTF
v_call: TRBV5-1
clone_size: -
d_call: TRBD1
j_call: TRBJ1-2

cdr3_nt: TGTGCCAGTAGTATAGTTCCAGGGGGCAGCTCCTACGAGCAGTACTTC
cdr3_aa: CASSIVPGGSSYEQYF
v_call: TRBV19
clone_size: -
d_call: TRBD1
j_call: TRBJ2-7

cdr3_nt: TGTGCCAGCAGCTTGGCGGGGTCAGGCACTGAAGCTTTCTTT
cdr3_aa: CASSLAGSGTEAFF
v_call: TRBV7-9
clone_size: -
d_call: -
j_call: TRBJ1-1

cdr3_nt: TGTGCCAGCACACGGGACAGGGTCAGTTCACCCCTCCACTTT
cdr3_aa: CASTRDRVSSPLHF
v_call: TRBV2
clone_size: -
d_call: TRBD1
j_call: TRBJ1-6

cdr3_nt: TGTGCCAGCAGCTCTGACACTAACTATGGCTACACCTTC
cdr3_aa: CASSSDTNYGYTF
v_call: TRBV5-6
clone_size: -
d_call: -
j_call: TRBJ1-2